The clone carrying this TCR beta chain was counted between two and nine times. Its antigen is not known. These data originate in a study of human T cells and chemical hapten exposure. Findings and caveats of the study: DPC sensitization produced no change in TCRs with frequency above 1 in 1000.

Time point: patch test 3, about 24 weeks after DPC sensitization. Documented treatment: therapeutic diphenylcyclopropenone sensitization with weekly scalp DPC. From whole blood left unfractionated, total RNA was extracted. TCRdb re-derived calls from the RACE reads in MiXCR, one entry per CDR3 protein. The table lists roughly 89,000 distinct CDR3 sequences, approximately 10% of them singletons. V lost 0 bases and J lost 7, with 10 bases in between. Germline V gene lookup returns CDR1 SGDLS and CDR2 YYNGEE. The CDR3 consists of 13 residues. Sequencing used whole blood, obtained in connection with sensitization to the hapten diphenylcyclopropenone (DPC). V is TRBV9 and J is TRBJ1-1, with no clear D. The receptor was derived from a woman aged 25 to 39 with alopecia areata. Some clones in this sample may be carry-over from other donors' samples. In nucleotides, the CDR3 is TGTGCCAGCAGCGTAGCGGAAGGTGTTGAAGCTTTCTTT. Translated, it gives CASSVAEGVEAFF.